This TCR beta chain was identified during a study of regulatory T cells in long-lasting Graves disease (dated by TCRdb to the early 2020s). Broadly, across the study: Newly diagnosed Graves' disease patients had taken antithyroid drugs for less than 3 months. This study used TCR sequencing and RNA sequencing of peripheral blood to compare persistent Graves' disease patients against newly diagnosed Graves' disease patients. The study was registered as a clinical trial and conducted in China. A total of some 35 samples underwent TCR sequencing, from roughly 13 patients with persistent Graves' disease and 20 or so patients with newly diagnosed Graves' disease. The paper as a whole reports these results and caveats: Sequencing and analysis were limited to the TCR beta chain. Compared with newly diagnosed patients, patients with persistent Graves' disease had lower TCR Shannon entropy and fewer highly expanded clones, which suggests clonal expansion. The authors noted that the small sample size was a limitation that may lower accuracy. Preferential use of TRBV28, TRBJ1-2 and TRBJ2-5 was observed in persistent disease, whereas TRBV20-1 and TRBJ2-1 were favored in newly diagnosed disease. Persistent patients shared more public clonotypes among themselves (roughly 2,700) than newly diagnosed patients did (roughly 910). Because the primary lesion, thyroid tissue, could not be accessed, the study looked at peripheral blood alone.

The method behind the library was multiplex PCR. The listed sequencing device is Illumina HiSeq 4000. TCR beta libraries were built with iRepertoire HTBI primers and Arm-PCR amplification of CDR3 regions. Before sequencing, the PCR products went through gel purification. In the paper's pipeline: A total of fewer than 65 TRBV and some 15 TRBJ segments were identified across samples and were used for gene usage analysis of CDR3 amino acid clonotypes. Filtered high-quality paired reads were merged into contigs using COPE and FqMerger. BLAST was used to align contigs to IMGT TRBV, TRBD and TRBJ reference genes, and CDR3 was defined according to IMGT. Clonotypes above 0.1% frequency were classified as highly expanded clones. Repertoire diversity was measured by Shannon entropy, and V-J evenness by the Gini coefficient. Public clonotypes were defined as clonotypes shared by more than one individual. TCRdb trimmed public reads at Q25 via fastp, called clones via MiXCR and kept in-frame beta chains. Duplicate CDR3 protein sequences are folded into a single record with the most common DNA and genes. None of the V and J calls come from the authors' own analysis; TCRdb made them. The sample yields approximately 480,000 distinct CDR3 sequences; roughly 16% were counted once. In total, the top ten clones hold less than 15% of the sample.

Sequences MDHEN (CDR1) and SYDVKM (CDR2) are obtained from the germline V gene. Cut back by 4 bases and 2 bases, the V and J ends lie 17 bases apart. The CDR3 starts with the cysteine, ends with the phenylalanine, and has 16 residues. The entry retains the CDR3 DNA only, 48 bases that are in frame from base 1. Explained via the paper, the time point label denotes: newly diagnosed GD, antithyroid drugs for less than 3 months. For both TCR sequencing and RNA sequencing, RNA was extracted from PBMCs using TRIzol. The diagnosis of Graves' disease followed American Thyroid Association guidelines. Recruitment of patients was carried out at an endocrinology department in Xi'an, China. From each patient, 7.5 to 9.5 milliliters of peripheral blood was collected into an EDTA anticoagulant tube. PBMCs were isolated by Ficoll Paque Plus density gradient separation without further T cell sorting. An Agilent 2100 Bioanalyzer and agarose gel were used to check RNA quality, and a NanoDrop 2000 was used to measure RNA concentration.

This clonotype was counted ten times or more. Its antigen remains undetermined. The record has no base qualities; no much larger clone is one base away. The sample was also reused in another study, on T cells in Graves' hyperthyroidism and ophthalmopathy. As noted in the second study: A patient counted as having stable Graves' hyperthyroidism if no progression to ophthalmopathy occurred over 18 months of follow-up. Hyperthyroidism patients were aged 18 to 65 years and newly diagnosed, with disease duration of less than 2 months. Any patient with an uncontrolled infection, another autoimmune disease, pregnancy or lactation was excluded. Diagnoses relied on clinical symptoms, serum thyroxine and TRAb, thyroid ultrasound and orbital computed tomography. The first round of RT-PCR for the TCR CDR3 was performed with the HTBI primer set and the Qiagen OneStep RT-PCR kit. Blood samples also contained most of the expanded thyroid clonotypes (frequency above 0.001), which suggests that blood repertoires may reflect thyroid immune responses. A 13 V-J signature model separated ophthalmopathy from stable hyperthyroidism, with about 90% sensitivity and 81.08% specificity in cross-validation and 80%/75% in testing. In validation, progression to ophthalmopathy was predicted by the model with around 71% sensitivity and around 75% specificity, a median of approximately 6.5 months before onset. To identify TCR V-J signatures that set the groups apart, the researchers used a discovery cohort of approximately 98 patients, made up of 43 with Graves' ophthalmopathy and 55 to 65 with stable Graves' hyperthyroidism. Prospective prediction of ophthalmopathy was tested in an independent validation cohort consisting of under 20 hyperthyroidism patients and more than 15 patients who later progressed to ophthalmopathy. The approximately 98 discovery patients were randomly divided into training and test sets at a 7:3 ratio. The study also compared thyroid tissue and blood T-cell repertoires from about six Graves' hyperthyroidism patients. After sampling, hyperthyroidism patients received methimazole starting at 30 mg daily, and ophthalmopathy patients received high-dose intravenous methylprednisolone. The libraries were constructed in a second round of multiplex PCR and then size-selected and purified. The libraries were sequenced on an Illumina HiSeq2000 using paired-end 100 bp reads. Raw data were processed with SOAPnuke, discarding reads with adapters, uncalled bases, mean Phred below 15, or no exact constant-primer or identifier match. High-quality paired reads were merged with COPE v1.2.5, and unique nucleotide sequences were defined as clonotypes. Clonotypes were aligned to IMGT TRBV, TRBD and TRBJ reference segments using MiTCR v1.1. Analysis was restricted to V-J combinations with a frequency above 0.0001, which covered 98% to 99.2% of repertoires. The TCS score was defined as F50 (clonal expansion) divided by E x V (chaos), with BLOSUM62-based TCRdist calculated between CDR3 peptides within each V-J. Welch's t-statistics and random forest reduced 500 to 650 V-J features to 10 to 15, which were used in a naive Bayes classifier (R e1071). No statistical method was used to fix the sample size in advance, and group allocation was not hidden from the investigators. According to the paper, TCR Vbeta CDR3 sequencing was carried out on 135 peripheral blood samples, which came from 40 to 45 ophthalmopathy, 70 to 80 hyperthyroidism and roughly 17 progressor patients.

The sequenced sample was peripheral blood mononuclear cells (PBMCs), obtained at new diagnosis, from a patient treated with antithyroid drugs. This TCR came from a man aged 35 to 55 with Graves disease. Donor details come from another sample of the same person, matched by shared clones. Recombination joined TRBV28 with TRBJ2-5; TRBD1 is possibly the D segment (6 matching bases). The CDR3 reads as follows: CASSSQGSFFQETQYF. The DNA reads as follows: TGTGCCAGCAGTTCTCAGGGGTCCTTTTTTCAAGAGACCCAGTACTTC. Joined to the reference TRBV28 and TRBJ2-5 proteins, this CDR3 gives the full variable domain: DVKVTQSSRYLVKRTGEKVFLECVQDMDHENMFWYRQDPGLGLRLIYFSYDVKMKEKGDIPEGYSVSREKKERFSLILESASTNQTSMYLCASSSQGSFFQETQYFGPGTRLLVL.